Here is one T cell receptor (beta chain) with its context. The target antigen is unknown. This may stem from a read error, because a much larger clone lies one nucleotide away. Amplifying from RNA transcripts, the study obtained TCR beta CDR3 regions. First-round RT-PCR employed HTBI primers, with a second-round multiplex PCR after it. MiXCR, applied by TCRdb to the multiplex PCR reads, yields one record per CDR3 protein. The sample includes approximately 540,000 distinct CDR3 sequences, about 35% of them seen just once. Among the hyperthyroidism patients, all were newly diagnosed, aged 18 to 65, with under 2 months' duration. Looked up from germline, CDR1 is SGHRS and CDR2 is YFSETQ. The CDR3 consists of 15 residues. J gave up 9 bases and V 5 bases, and 13 bases lay outside the gene matches. These data are taken from a study of Graves' ophthalmopathy and Graves' hyperthyroidism. General study findings and limits: Sensitivity of 85% to 90% and specificity of about 81% were achieved when a 13-signature model separated ophthalmopathy from stable hyperthyroidism.

This TCR was recovered from an adult man with Graves' hyperthyroidism. This chain links TRBV5-1 with TRBJ1-1, with TRBD1 matching over 10 bases. Sequencing was carried out using peripheral blood or thyroid tissue (not recorded which). The DNA for the CDR3 is TGCGCCAGCAGTTTAGCCGGGACAGGGGTGAGTAAAGCTTTCTTT. Translation gives CASSLAGTGVSKAFF.